The 32 T cell receptor beta chains below all came from one sample that was sequenced in a study of identical twins' blood T cells. TCRdb processed the 5' RACE reads anew with MiXCR; each CDR3 protein has one entry. In the table there are a few hundred thousand distinct CDR3 sequences, under 30% of which are singletons. The sequenced sample consisted of PBMCs. These receptors all stem from a woman aged 18-49 years in good health.

The V call is TRBV20-1, the J call TRBJ2-7; D remains unclear. Trimming left V 2 bases short and J 0 bases short, with 11 bases between. The CDR3 loop spans 14 amino acids. Per the germline V gene, CDR1 is DFQATT and CDR2 is SNEGSKA (reference sequence). The CDR3 DNA reads as TGCAGTGCTAGATACGCTCCGCCCTCCTACGAGCAGTACTTC. Protein product: CSARYAPPSYEQYF.

As for this clonotype: This may arise from a read error, as a much more abundant clone is one base away. The chain links TRBV5-1 to TRBJ1-1, with D possibly being TRBD1 (5 bases). Germline V lookup: CDR1 SGHRS, CDR2 YFSETQ. This CDR3 has 13 residues. This CDR3 is CASSLARVGESFF. CDR3 coding DNA: TGCGCCAGCAGCTTGGCCAGGGTGGGTGAATCTTTCTTT.

The chain uses TRBV29-1 and TRBJ2-3; D ambiguous. The CDR3 is 11 residues long. CDR1 is SQVTM and CDR2 is ANQGSEA in the germline V gene. Trimming removed 7 bases at V and 7 bases at J, with 12 bases between. The CDR3 DNA reads TGCAGCGCCCAATCTTGGAATACGCAGTATTTT. Its protein product is CSAQSWNTQYF.

This clonotype was seen more than once but under ten times. This chain connects TRBV11-2 to TRBJ2-4; the D call may be TRBD1 or TRBD2 (5 bases each). Germline CDR1 reads SGHAT; CDR2 reads FQNNGV. V gave up 3 bases and J gave up 5 bases, with 11 bases separating them. The CDR3 consists of 14 residues. Written as DNA, the CDR3 is TGTGCCAGCAGCTTTCCAGGGCGGGAAAACATTCAGTACTTC. It translates to CASSFPGRENIQYF.

The chain is built from TRBV29-1 and TRBJ2-7, with D possibly being TRBD1 (6 bases). CDR1 SQVTM and CDR2 ANQGSEA come from the germline V gene. CDR3 length: 13 amino acids. V gave up 7 bases and J gave up 2 bases, with 15 bases separating them. CDR3 region: CSAMTGSTYEQYF. CDR3 nucleotide sequence: TGCAGCGCTATGACAGGATCCACCTACGAGCAGTACTTC.

The chain carries TRBV7-2 and TRBJ1-2, with D uncertain. This CDR3 contains 13 residues. CDR1 and CDR2 (germline): SGHTA, FQGNSA. Trimming cost V 2 bases and J 7 bases, with 11 bases left between them. CDR3 sequence (DNA): TGTGCCAGCAGCTTACAGGCGGCGACTGGCTACACCTTC. Its translation is CASSLQAATGYTF.

The genes are TRBV20-1 and TRBJ1-6; a possible D gene is TRBD1 (5 bases). The germline CDR1 and CDR2 sequences are DFQATT and SNEGSKA (reference sequence). CDR3 length: 14 amino acids. V lost 6 bases and J 8 bases, leaving 17 bases between the germline ends. For the CDR3, the DNA is TGCAGTGCCGGCGTATTCAGGGTGGATTCACCCCTCCACTTT. It translates to CSAGVFRVDSPLHF.

This clonotype has a handful of counts. The chain combines TRBV19 with TRBJ2-1, with TRBD2 as a possible D gene (6 bases). CDR1 and CDR2 from the germline V gene are LNHDA and SQIVND (reference sequence). The CDR3 runs 17 residues. V was trimmed by 3 bases and J by 0 bases, leaving 15 bases between them. This CDR3 is CASSIASGLSSYNEQFF. The CDR3, as DNA: TGTGCCAGTAGTATTGCGAGCGGGCTGAGCTCCTACAATGAGCAGTTCTTC.

This clonotype was seen many times. The V gene is TRBV27, the J gene TRBJ2-7; D gene uncertain. The ends were cut back, 0 bases at V and 2 bases at J, with 5 bases in the middle. CDR1 MNHEY and CDR2 SMNVEV come from the germline V gene (reference sequence). This CDR3 contains 13 residues. The DNA for the CDR3 is TGTGCCAGCAGTTTATCGCAGGCCTACGAGCAGTACTTC. Amino acid sequence: CASSLSQAYEQYF.

The CDR3 bases are TGCAGTGGGGTGAGGGACCATAATTCACCCCTCCACTTT. This encodes CSGVRDHNSPLHF. The V and J genes are TRBV20-1 and TRBJ1-6; possibly TRBD1 for D (5 bases). This CDR3 contains 13 residues. The V end was cut by 7 bases, the J end by 5 bases, with 12 bases between. CDR1 DFQATT and CDR2 SNEGSKA come from the germline V gene (reference sequence).

A few counts support this clonotype. CDR3 DNA: TGCGCCAGCAGTTCCGGGTTTAGCACTGAAGCTTTCTTT. Residues: CASSSGFSTEAFF. The chain carries TRBV5-1 and TRBJ1-1; no clear D. V lost 5 bases and J lost 4, with 12 bases in between. The CDR3 length is 13 residues. The germline gives CDR1 SGHRS, CDR2 YFSETQ. The full variable domain, its missing parts supplied by reference TRBV5-1 and TRBJ1-1, is KAGVTQTPRYLIKTRGQQVTLSCSPISGHRSVSWYQQTPGQGLQFLFEYFSETQRNKGNFPGRFSGRQFSNSRSEMNVSTLELGDSALYLCASSSGFSTEAFFGQGTRLTVV.

This clonotype was counted a few times. The chain is built from TRBV6-2 or TRBV6-3 and TRBJ1-1; no clear D. Trimming took off 8 bases at V and 5 bases at J, with 9 bases between the two ends. The V gene's germline CDR1 is MNHEY and CDR2 SVGEGT. The CDR3 loop spans 11 amino acids. The CDR3 region has the DNA TGTGCCAGCGTACGGGGAACTGAAGCTTTCTTT. Its translation is CASVRGTEAFF.

This clonotype occurred a few times. V gene TRBV12-3 or TRBV12-4 combines with J gene TRBJ1-1, with D uncertain. The CDR3 totals 14 residues. Trimming removed 3 bases from V and 4 bases from J, with 12 bases in between. This CDR3 is CASSFEAGLTEAFF. In nucleotides, the CDR3 is TGTGCCAGCAGTTTTGAGGCCGGGCTCACTGAAGCTTTCTTT.

There are a few counts of this clonotype. Here the CDR3 DNA reads TGTGCCAGTAGTATAGGAGGACAGTTCTACGAGCAGTACTTC. Encoded protein: CASSIGGQFYEQYF. The gene calls are TRBV19 and TRBJ2-7; weak D call: TRBD1 (6 bases). The germline V gene has CDR1 LNHDA and CDR2 SQIVND (reference sequence). This CDR3 spans 14 amino acids. V was trimmed by 1 base and J by 3 bases, leaving 10 bases between them.

A few counts support this clonotype. The V call is TRBV6-6, the J call TRBJ1-2; D ambiguous. V shed 4 bases and J shed 0 bases, with 12 bases lying between them. Germline lookup yields CDR1 MNHNY and CDR2 SVGAGI (reference sequence). The CDR3 extends over 15 amino acids. The CDR3 sequence: CASSLKDAANYGYTF. Written as DNA, the CDR3 is TGTGCCAGCAGTTTAAAGGACGCGGCTAACTATGGCTACACCTTC.

This clonotype has more than one count but fewer than ten. The chain combines TRBV11-2 with TRBJ2-5, with D unresolved. This CDR3 comprises 13 residues. The V and J ends lost 3 bases and 5 bases respectively, with 10 bases between them. The germline V gene encodes CDR1 SGHAT and CDR2 FQNNGV. The CDR3 coding sequence is TGTGCCAGCAGCTTTGACAAGACGGAGACCCAGTACTTC. Encoded protein: CASSFDKTETQYF.

The V gene is TRBV5-1, the J gene TRBJ1-5, with D unresolved. Germline lookup yields CDR1 SGHRS and CDR2 YFSETQ. V lost 4 bases and J 16 bases, leaving 24 bases between the germline ends. This CDR3 has 14 residues. The DNA for the CDR3 is TGCGCCAGCAGCGTGAGACACCCAACAGCAATTATACATTTT. Translation gives CASSVRHPTAIIHF.

The chain carries TRBV27 and TRBJ1-4; D is uncertain. Germline-derived CDR1 and CDR2 are MNHEY and SMNVEV (reference sequence). The CDR3 sequence is 15 residues long. Between the trimmed V and J ends, which lost 6 bases and 3 bases, there was a span of 14 bases. The CDR3 DNA reads as TGTGCCAGCAGCCCGGTGACGACATCTAATGAAAAACTGTTTTTT. This codes for CASSPVTTSNEKLFF. Supplemented by reference TRBV27 and TRBJ1-4, the full variable domain reads EAQVTQNPRYLITVTGKKLTVTCSQNMNHEYMSWYRQDPGLGLRQIYYSMNVEVTDKGDVPEGYKVSRKEKRNFPLILESPSPNQTSLYFCASSPVTTSNEKLFFGSGTQLSVL.

This clonotype was seen a few times. This rearrangement joins TRBV7-8 to TRBJ1-5; possible D gene TRBD1, 6 bases. CDR3 length equals 16 residues. Per germline, CDR1 SGHVS and CDR2 FQNEAQ. Trimming took 5 bases from V and 0 from J, leaving 14 bases between them. The DNA of the CDR3 is TGTGCCAGCAGCCCGAACAGGGATTATAGCAATCAGCCCCAGCATTTT. Translation gives CASSPNRDYSNQPQHF.

Concerning this clonotype itself: Lacking the conserved final phenylalanine or tryptophan, this CDR3 likely reflects a read error. The chain carries TRBV25-1 and TRBJ1-2; D not resolved. The V and J ends lost 7 bases and 8 bases respectively, with 11 bases between them. This CDR3 contains 11 residues. The V gene's germline CDR1 is MGHDK and CDR2 SYGVNS. DNA of the CDR3: TGTGCCAGCATGGACCGGAGAGGCTACACCCTC. Its translation: CASMDRRGYTL.

The genes are TRBV13 and TRBJ2-3; D gene uncertain. Germline V gives CDR1 PRHDT, CDR2 FYEKMQ (reference sequence). The CDR3 totals 14 residues. Trimming removed 5 bases from V and 1 base from J, with 10 bases in between. CDR3 nucleotide sequence: TGTGCCAGCAGCCCTCCCCATGGCACAGATACGCAGTATTTT. Amino acid sequence: CASSPPHGTDTQYF.

The chain is built from TRBV29-1 and TRBJ2-1, with TRBD2 identical over 9 bases. Germline lookup yields CDR1 SQVTM and CDR2 ANQGSEA. This CDR3 is built from 12 residues. V shed 7 bases and J 9 bases; nucleotides not matched to a gene: 7. This CDR3 reads CSAKRGESEQFF. The CDR3 DNA is TGCAGCGCCAAGCGGGGGGAGAGTGAGCAGTTCTTC.

This chain joins TRBV9 and TRBJ2-2, with 9 bases that match TRBD1. Germline-derived CDR1 and CDR2 are SGDLS and YYNGEE. This CDR3 contains 16 residues. Trimming took 5 bases from V and 1 from J; bases not matched to a gene: 6. Written as DNA, the CDR3 is TGTGCCAGCAGTGTACTGGGACAGGGGAACACCGGGGAGCTGTTTTTT. It translates to CASSVLGQGNTGELFF.

The rearrangement joins TRBV5-1 to TRBJ1-5; the D is unclear. Per the germline V gene, CDR1 is SGHRS and CDR2 is YFSETQ. The CDR3 spans 13 residues. V lost 4 bases to trimming and J lost 5 bases, with 10 bases between them. The CDR3 DNA follows: TGCGCCAGCAGCGAAAACGTGGATCAGCCCCAGCATTTT. It translates to CASSENVDQPQHF.

This clonotype was detected ten times or more. The chain couples TRBV29-1 to TRBJ2-1; perhaps D is TRBD1 or TRBD2 (5 bases each). Germline V gives CDR1 SQVTM, CDR2 ANQGSEA. This CDR3 is built from 20 residues. V was pared by 0 bases and J by 4 bases, with 28 bases between. CDR3 region: CSVEDLPRGNLRRVYNEQFF. The DNA for the CDR3 is TGCAGCGTTGAAGATCTTCCCCGGGGCAACTTGAGAAGAGTTTACAATGAGCAGTTCTTC.

J is TRBJ1-2 and V is TRBV12-3 or TRBV12-4; perhaps TRBD1 as D (6 bases). Trimming left V 5 bases short and J 4 bases short, with 17 bases between. The CDR3 length is 15 residues. The DNA of the CDR3 is TGTGCCAGCAGTAGAACCAGGGGACTGGGCTATGGCTACACCTTC. This gives the protein CASSRTRGLGYGYTF.

The V and J genes are TRBV20-1 and TRBJ2-3, with 10 bases aligning to TRBD2. V trimming: 6 bases; J trimming: 1 base; junction bases outside the gene matches: 4. The CDR3 is made up of 14 amino acids. The germline V gene encodes CDR1 DFQATT and CDR2 SNEGSKA (reference sequence). CDR3 sequence reads: CSAITSGGTDTQYF. In DNA form, the CDR3 reads TGCAGTGCAATTACTAGCGGGGGCACAGATACGCAGTATTTT.

This clonotype showed up just a few times. The gene calls are TRBV11-2 and TRBJ1-1, with unresolved D. This CDR3 region has 12 residues. V gave up 2 bases and J gave up 8 bases, with 9 bases separating them. Germline loops: CDR1 SGHAT, CDR2 FQNNGV. CDR3 region: CASSLSQSEAFF. CDR3 bases: TGTGCCAGCAGCTTATCCCAGTCAGAAGCTTTCTTT. Based on the CDR3 plus reference TRBV11-2 and TRBJ1-1, the full variable domain is EAGVAQSPRYKIIEKRQSVAFWCNPISGHATLYWYQQILGQGPKLLIQFQNNGVVDDSQLPKDRFSAERLKGVDSTLKIQPAKLEDSAVYLCASSLSQSEAFFGQGTRLTVV.

This rearrangement joins TRBV5-6 to TRBJ2-1; 8 bases match TRBD1. The CDR3 sequence is 12 residues long. V shed 4 bases and J 14 bases; nucleotides not matched to a gene: 8. CDR1 is SGHDT, CDR2 YYEEEE, per germline. The CDR3 sequence is CASSGTDRVEFF. The CDR3 DNA reads TGTGCCAGCAGCGGGACGGACAGGGTGGAGTTCTTC.

This clonotype was seen only a few times. This chain uses TRBV27 with TRBJ2-1, with 7 positions matching TRBD1. This CDR3 region has 15 residues. Germline V CDR1 and CDR2: MNHEY, SMNVEV (reference sequence). Unmatched junction bases numbered 6, after V lost 4 bases and J lost 3 bases. The CDR3 protein is CASSSGTVGYNEQFF. The CDR3 DNA follows: TGTGCCAGCAGTTCCGGGACAGTCGGCTACAATGAGCAGTTCTTC.

J is TRBJ1-1 and V is TRBV29-1, with TRBD1 as a possible D gene (6 bases). Trimming stripped 7 bases from V and 4 bases from J, with 28 bases between. In germline, CDR1 is SQVTM, CDR2 ANQGSEA. The CDR3 extends over 17 amino acids. The CDR3 nucleotides are TGCAGCGCCTCACAGGGCCAGGGATGGGGGATGAGCACTGAAGCTTTCTTT. Its protein product is CSASQGQGWGMSTEAFF. Full variable domain (remainder filled in from reference TRBV29-1 and TRBJ1-1): SAVISQKPSRDICQRGTSLTIQCQVDSQVTMMFWYRQQPGQSLTLIATANQGSEATYESGFVIDKFPISRPNLTFSTLTVSNMSPEDSSIYLCSASQGQGWGMSTEAFFGQGTRLTVV.

There are many counts of this clonotype. The genes are TRBV9 and TRBJ2-1; 7 bases align to TRBD1. The V segment lost 4 bases and the J segment 4 bases; nucleotides outside the gene matches: 8. The CDR3 length is 15 residues. Germline V CDR1 and CDR2: SGDLS, YYNGEE. The CDR3 spells CASSTRQGRYNEQFF. The CDR3 DNA reads as TGTGCCAGCAGCACCCGACAGGGCAGGTACAATGAGCAGTTCTTC.